Following are 27 T cell receptor beta chains from one sample sequenced in a study of blood T cell repertoires in COVID-19. Sequencing was performed with immunoSEQ multiplex PCR; in TCRdb, only in-frame clones are kept and a portion is missing. The sample includes around 230,000 clones, approximately 84% of them seen just once. What was sequenced was peripheral blood. These receptor sequences come from a woman of 80 years or more with acute or convalescent COVID-19.

This sequence joins TRBV19 and TRBJ2-2; D unclear. The CDR3 is 14 amino acids. V lost 1 base, J lost 3 bases, and 6 bases lay in between. Germline-derived CDR1 and CDR2 are LNHDA and SQIVND (reference sequence). CDR3 region: CASSIASYTGELFF. The DNA of the CDR3 is TGTGCCAGTAGTATAGCGTCCTACACCGGGGAGCTGTTTTTT.

The rearrangement joins TRBV29-1 to TRBJ1-2, with 9 bases fitting TRBD1. The CDR3 consists of 14 residues. Germline V gene data show CDR1 as SQVTM and CDR2 as ANQGSEA. The junction had 6 bases not matched to a gene; V was cut back by 7 bases and J by 0 bases. CDR3 nucleotides: TGCAGCGGAGCGGACAGGGGCTCTAACTATGGCTACACCTTC. It is translated as CSGADRGSNYGYTF.

The V call is TRBV5-1, the J call TRBJ1-1, with 7 bases lining up with TRBD1. The CDR3 loop spans 16 amino acids. The germline gives CDR1 SGHRS, CDR2 YFSETQ. V was clipped by 0 bases and J by 5 bases; unmatched bases: 10. This chain's CDR3 is CASSLGIQGTGTEAFF. The CDR3 bases are TGCGCCAGCAGCTTGGGGATACAGGGGACGGGTACTGAAGCTTTCTTT.

The CDR3: CASVRDKAGNTIYF. The DNA of the CDR3 is TGCGCCAGCGTCCGGGACAAAGCTGGAAACACCATATATTTT. This rearrangement joins TRBV23-1 to TRBJ1-3; D may be TRBD1 (6 bases). TRBV23-1 is an ORF for which the function is uncertain. CDR3 size: 14 residues. V was clipped by 8 bases and J by 2 bases, with 13 bases between them.

This clone was counted once. The chain joins TRBV18 to TRBJ2-7; TRBD1 aligns across 9 bases. V was clipped by 3 bases and J by 3 bases; unmatched bases: 12. From germline, CDR1 is KGHSH and CDR2 LQKENI. The CDR3 consists of 17 residues. The CDR3 is CASSPRGGSDRGYEQYF. CDR3 DNA: TGTGCCAGCTCACCGAGGGGGGGGTCGGACAGGGGCTACGAGCAGTACTTC.

The chain has TRBV5-6 and TRBJ1-3; 7 positions match TRBD1. CDR1 SGHDT and CDR2 YYEEEE come from the germline V gene. The CDR3 has 17 amino acids. The ends lost 2 bases at V and 4 bases at J; junction bases unmatched: 12. Here the CDR3 reads CASSLNPTGSSGNTIYF. The CDR3 nucleotides are TGTGCCAGCAGCTTAAATCCGACAGGGTCGTCAGGAAACACCATATATTTT.

This chain uses TRBV7-9 with TRBJ1-1; no reliable D call. The CDR3 runs 13 residues. With 1 base removed from V and 5 bases from J, the gap between germline ends came to 8 bases. CDR1 and CDR2 from the germline V gene are SEHNR and FQNEAQ (reference sequence). CDR3 loop: CASSLDGKTEAFF. The CDR3 bases are TGTGCCAGCAGCTTAGACGGGAAAACTGAAGCTTTCTTT.

This chain connects TRBV5-4 to TRBJ1-2, with a tentative D call TRBD1 (5 bases). Per germline, CDR1 SGHNT and CDR2 YYREEE (reference sequence). Deletions cut 4 bases from V and 4 bases from J, with 14 bases between. CDR3 size: 14 residues. CDR3 nucleotide sequence: TGTGCCAGCAGCACAACCGGGGGAGGCTATGGCTACACCTTC. This sequence encodes CASSTTGGGYGYTF.

J is TRBJ2-7 and V is TRBV5-1; TRBD2 aligns across 16 bases. V dropped 1 base and J dropped 0; count of bases not matched to a gene: 4. Per germline, CDR1 SGHRS and CDR2 YFSETQ. The CDR3 covers 18 residues. The CDR3 reads CASSLRGTSGGGSYEQYF. CDR3 coding DNA: TGCGCCAGCAGCTTGCGTGGGACTAGCGGGGGGGGCTCCTACGAGCAGTACTTC.

The rearrangement uses TRBV5-1 and TRBJ2-1; 12 bases line up with TRBD2. V lost 0 bases to trimming and J lost 2 bases; unmatched junction nucleotides: 9. The CDR3 covers 19 residues. Germline V CDR1 and CDR2: SGHRS, YFSETQ. CDR3 loop: CASSLATSGSQGPYNEQFF. The CDR3 region has the DNA TGCGCCAGCAGCTTGGCGACTAGCGGGAGTCAGGGCCCCTACAATGAGCAGTTCTTC.

The V and J genes are TRBV19 and TRBJ1-5, with TRBD1 matching over 7 bases. The CDR3 is 16 residues long. Germline V gene lookup returns CDR1 LNHDA and CDR2 SQIVND (reference sequence). With 6 bases clipped from V and 3 bases from J, the junction kept 11 bases outside the gene matches. CDR3 loop: CASRRGGQQTNQPQHF. The DNA of the CDR3 is TGTGCCAGTAGACGGGGGGGACAGCAGACCAATCAGCCCCAGCATTTT.

The V gene is TRBV7-2, the J gene TRBJ2-1; 7 bases line up with TRBD1. Trimming at V came to 4 bases and at J to 7 bases, leaving 13 bases not matched to a gene. Germline CDR1 SGHTA, CDR2 FQGNSA. This CDR3 is 16 amino acids long. CDR3 in amino acids: CASSSSGKGALNEQFF. CDR3 sequence (DNA): TGTGCCAGCAGCTCATCGGGAAAGGGGGCTCTAAATGAGCAGTTCTTC.

The chain has TRBV16 and TRBJ1-3; D is unclear. There are 14 residues in the CDR3. The V end was cut by 2 bases, the J end by 1 base, with 6 bases between. Germline CDR1 is KGHSY and CDR2 is FQNENV. The DNA of the CDR3 is TGTGCCAGCAGCCAAGGGAGGTCTGGAAACACCATATATTTT. It specifies CASSQGRSGNTIYF.

This rearrangement joins TRBV3-1 (or the pseudogene TRBV3-2) to TRBJ2-3; TRBD2 aligns across 11 bases. The ends lost 0 bases at V and 0 bases at J; junction bases unmatched: 5. CDR3 length: 18 residues. Germline-derived CDR1 and CDR2 are LGHDT and YNNKEL (reference sequence). CDR3 coding DNA: TGTGCCAGCAGCCAAGATGACCTAGCGGGGGGTAGCACAGATACGCAGTATTTT. Protein: CASSQDDLAGGSTDTQYF.

The genes are TRBV10-1 and TRBJ2-7; D gene ambiguous. Looked up from germline, CDR1 is WNHNN and CDR2 is SYGVQD (reference sequence). This CDR3 is 15 amino acids long. The V end was cut by 2 bases, the J end by 4 bases, with 15 bases between. The CDR3 spells CASSEHLEPRYEQYF. DNA of the CDR3: TGCGCCAGCAGTGAGCATCTGGAGCCTCGTTACGAGCAGTACTTC.

The CDR3 sequence is CASSIRQGQETQYF. CDR3 coding DNA: TGTGCCAGCAGTATTCGACAGGGCCAAGAGACCCAGTACTTC. V gene TRBV5-4 combines with J gene TRBJ2-5; 7 bases match TRBD1. CDR3 length equals 14 residues. V lost 5 bases, J lost 1 base, and 5 bases stayed unmatched. Germline V gives CDR1 SGHNT, CDR2 YYREEE (reference sequence).

The V call is TRBV4-1, the J call TRBJ2-7; D is perhaps TRBD2 (10 bases). The V end lost 5 bases, the J end lost 6 bases, and 29 bases lay between the germline ends. The CDR3 contains 18 residues. Germline CDR1 is MGHRA and CDR2 is YSYEKL. CDR3: CASSSGQGRLAGVAEQYF. Written as DNA, the CDR3 is TGCGCCAGCAGCTCGGGACAGGGTCGCCTAGCGGGAGTTGCCGAGCAGTACTTC.

The V gene is TRBV15, the J gene TRBJ1-2; 9 nucleotides align to TRBD1. Losses at the gene ends were 4 bases for V and 3 bases for J; bases not matched to a gene: 12. Germline V CDR1 and CDR2: LNHNV, YYDKDF (reference sequence). CDR3 length: 17 amino acids. CDR3 coding DNA: TGTGCCACCAGCACAGGACAGGGGTTGGTGAGTGACTATGGCTACACCTTC. The encoded protein is CATSTGQGLVSDYGYTF.

As regards this clone: The junction departs from germline at one end; a sequencing error may be responsible. CDR3 in DNA: TGTGCCGGCAGTGCCCTTTTAACGGGAGCTAACTACGAGCAGTACTTC. Translation gives CAGSALLTGANYEQYF. The rearrangement uses TRBV27 and TRBJ2-7; D is perhaps TRBD2 (6 bases). The CDR3 is 16 residues long. The germline V gene encodes CDR1 MNHEY and CDR2 SMNVEV (reference sequence).

The CDR3 protein is CASSQDPFLVGYTF. In nucleotides, the CDR3 is TGCGCCAGCAGCCAAGATCCGTTTTTAGTTGGCTACACCTTC. J is TRBJ1-2 and V is TRBV4-1; D not certain. Trimming removed 0 bases from V and 7 bases from J, with 12 bases in between. Looked up from germline, CDR1 is MGHRA and CDR2 is YSYEKL. This CDR3 comprises 14 residues.

The rearrangement joins TRBV6-1 to TRBJ1-5; D remains unclear. Trimming removed 2 bases from V and 0 bases from J, with 11 bases in between. Per germline, CDR1 MNHNS and CDR2 SASEGT. This CDR3 is 16 amino acids long. CDR3 DNA sequence: TGTGCCAGCAGTGAACTACAGACGTATAGCAATCAGCCCCAGCATTTT. Translation: CASSELQTYSNQPQHF.

The chain couples TRBV20-1 to TRBJ1-1, with D unresolved. CDR1 and CDR2 (germline): DFQATT, SNEGSKA (reference sequence). This CDR3 is 11 amino acids long. Between the trimmed V and J ends, which lost 6 bases and 5 bases, there was a span of 10 bases. The CDR3 loop is CSAGSGTEAFF. The CDR3, as DNA: TGCAGTGCGGGGAGTGGAACTGAAGCTTTCTTT.

The V call is TRBV3-1 (or the pseudogene TRBV3-2), the J call TRBJ2-1; weak D call: TRBD2 (5 bases). This CDR3 region has 16 residues. Germline CDR1 and CDR2: LGHDT and YNNKEL (reference sequence). The V and J ends lost 0 bases and 5 bases respectively, with 14 bases between them. The CDR3 sequence is CASSQDPVAGNNEQFF. For the CDR3, the DNA is TGTGCCAGCAGCCAAGATCCGGTCGCCGGGAACAATGAGCAGTTCTTC.

This rearrangement joins TRBV7-8 to TRBJ2-6; TRBD2 matches at 8 bases. The CDR3 runs 20 residues. Germline V gives CDR1 SGHVS, CDR2 FQNEAQ. The ends lost 0 bases at V and 2 bases at J; junction bases unmatched: 12. The CDR3 here is CASSLAISRRGEAGANVLTF. The DNA for the CDR3 is TGTGCCAGCAGCTTAGCGATTAGTCGGCGGGGGGAAGCTGGGGCCAACGTCCTGACTTTC. Full variable domain (remainder filled in from reference TRBV7-8 and TRBJ2-6): GAGVSQSPRYKVAKRGQDVALRCDPISGHVSLFWYQQALGQGPEFLTYFQNEAQLDKSGLPSDRFFAERPEGSVSTLKIQRTQQEDSAVYLCASSLAISRRGEAGANVLTFGAGSRLTVL.

A note on this clone: A clone one base away is much larger, so this may be a read error. The V call is TRBV11-3, the J call TRBJ2-7; possibly TRBD1 for D (6 bases). Germline-derived CDR1 and CDR2 are SGHNT and YENEEA. V was cut by 3 bases and J by 0 bases, with 6 bases left in between. The CDR3 spans 13 residues. The CDR3 nucleotides read TGTGCCAGCAGCTTGGACAGCTCCTACGAGCAGTACTTC. Encoded protein: CASSLDSSYEQYF.

The chain recombines TRBV4-2 with TRBJ1-4; D is undetermined. V shed 0 bases and J shed 8 bases, with 19 bases lying between them. Germline V gives CDR1 LGHNA, CDR2 YNFKEQ. This CDR3 is built from 17 residues. CDR3 nucleotides: TGTGCCAGCAGCCAAGATCGGAGGAGGGAAGCGGGGGAAAAACTGTTTTTT. Its protein product is CASSQDRRREAGEKLFF.

The chain recombines TRBV6-6 with TRBJ1-1, with 11 bases lining up with TRBD1. The CDR3 covers 14 residues. V gave up 6 bases and J gave up 4 bases; unmatched junction bases: 4. CDR1 MNHNY and CDR2 SVGAGI come from the germline V gene (reference sequence). The CDR3 sequence: CASRSGTGGTEAFF. The CDR3, as DNA: TGTGCCAGCAGATCCGGGACAGGGGGCACTGAAGCTTTCTTT.